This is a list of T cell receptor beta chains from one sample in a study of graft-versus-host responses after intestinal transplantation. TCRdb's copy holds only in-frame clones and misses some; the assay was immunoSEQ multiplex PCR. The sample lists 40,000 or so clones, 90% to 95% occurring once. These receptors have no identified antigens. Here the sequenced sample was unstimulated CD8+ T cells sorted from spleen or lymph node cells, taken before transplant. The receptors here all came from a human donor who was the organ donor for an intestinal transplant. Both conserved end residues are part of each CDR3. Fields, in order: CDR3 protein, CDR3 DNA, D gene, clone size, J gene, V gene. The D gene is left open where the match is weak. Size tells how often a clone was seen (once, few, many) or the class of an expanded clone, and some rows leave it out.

CDR3: CASSLRGTGELFF
DNA: TGTGCCAGCAGTTTAAGGGGTACCGGGGAGCTGTTTTTT
D: NA
size: once
J: TRBJ2-2
V: TRBV27

CDR3: CATSLENSGEKLFF
DNA: TGTGCCACCAGCCTGGAGAACTCAGGGGAAAAACTGTTTTTT
D: NA
size: once
J: TRBJ1-4
V: TRBV15

CDR3: CASSPGQGNEKLFF
DNA: TGTGCCAGCAGTCCGGGACAGGGGAATGAAAAACTGTTTTTT
D: TRBD1
size: NA
J: TRBJ1-4
V: TRBV6-1

CDR3: CASSYGTGYQPQHF
DNA: TGTGCCAGTAGTTACGGGACAGGGTATCAGCCCCAGCATTTT
D: TRBD1
size: NA
J: TRBJ1-5
V: TRBV19

CDR3: CASSPPASEPYGYTF
DNA: TGTGCCAGCAGCCCCCCGGCGTCCGAACCCTATGGCTACACCTTC
D: NA
size: NA
J: TRBJ1-2
V: TRBV11-2

CDR3: CASSQDRPNTGELFF
DNA: TGTGCCAGCAGCCAGGACAGACCGAACACCGGGGAGCTGTTTTTT
D: NA
size: NA
J: TRBJ2-2
V: TRBV6-1

CDR3: CASSPGQREEKLFF
DNA: TGTGCCAGCAGCCCCGGGCAGAGGGAGGAAAAACTGTTTTTT
D: NA
size: NA
J: TRBJ1-4
V: TRBV7-9

CDR3: CASSLDTSYEQYF
DNA: TGCGCCAGCAGCTTGGACACCTCCTACGAGCAGTACTTC
D: NA
size: NA
J: TRBJ2-7
V: TRBV5-1

CDR3: CASTPGSWDTEAFF
DNA: TGTGCCAGCACCCCGGGTTCATGGGACACTGAAGCTTTCTTT
D: NA
size: NA
J: TRBJ1-1
V: TRBV5-4

CDR3: CASSPMDSYEQYF
DNA: TGCGCCAGCAGCCCCATGGACAGCTACGAGCAGTACTTC
D: NA
size: NA
J: TRBJ2-7
V: TRBV4-1